The rows below give T cell receptor beta chains drawn from one sample of a study of cytomegalovirus exposure and HLA in healthy donors. Generated by immunoSEQ multiplex PCR, the TCRdb table keeps only in-frame clones and is missing some. The specimen's table records approximately 150,000 clones. Sequencing used PBMCs. Receptors originate from a woman aged 45-65 years in good health and CMV-seronegative. CDR3s include the opening cysteine and the closing phenylalanine or tryptophan. Each record gives: J gene, D gene, V gene, CDR3 DNA, CDR3 protein. The D gene is left open where the match is weak.

TRBJ2-1	TRBD2	TRBV19	TGTGCCAGTAGTCCACCCGGCGGGGGGATGTACAATGAGCAGTTCTTC	CASSPPGGGMYNEQFF
TRBJ2-6	.	TRBV9	TGTGCCAGCAGCGTAACGGACATTCCTGGGGCCAACGTCCTGACTTTC	CASSVTDIPGANVLTF
TRBJ2-1	.	TRBV4-3	TGCGCCAGCAGCCAAGAATCACTAGCAGACGACAATGAGCAGTTCTTC	CASSQESLADDNEQFF
TRBJ1-4	TRBD1	TRBV28	TGTGCCAGCAGTCGGGGACAGACTAATGAAAAACTGTTTTTT	CASSRGQTNEKLFF
TRBJ1-2	.	TRBV19	TGTGCCAGTACCGACAGAGTAGCTAACTATGGCTACACCTTC	CASTDRVANYGYTF
TRBJ1-1	.	TRBV2	TGTGCCAGCAGTGAACAAAGGGGCGCGTCGAACACTGAAGCTTTCTTT	CASSEQRGASNTEAFF
TRBJ2-7	.	TRBV6-6	TGTGCCAGCAGTTACTCTCCTAGCAGTGGCCTTTGGGAGCAGTACTTC	CASSYSPSSGLWEQYF
TRBJ2-1	.	TRBV30	TGTGCCTGGAGTTGGTTGGGGGGGGGCCTTCAGCAGTTCTTC	CAWSWLGGGLQQFF
TRBJ2-5	.	TRBV5-6	TGTGCCAGCAGCCCCCTGAACTGGGCGGGTACTGGAGAGACCCAGTACTTC	CASSPLNWAGTGETQYF
TRBJ1-2	.	TRBV28	TGTGCCAGCAGTTTATCGAGGGGACTCTACACCTTC	CASSLSRGLYTF
TRBJ1-4	TRBD1	TRBV30	TGTGCCTGGAATCTCGAAGGGGACAGATCTAATGAAAAACTGTTTTTT	CAWNLEGDRSNEKLFF
TRBJ2-2	TRBD1	TRBV28	TGTGCCAGCAGTTTAGCGGGACAGGTGGGGCTTCGCGGGGAGCTGTTTTTT	CASSLAGQVGLRGELFF
TRBJ1-6	.	TRBV19	TGTGCCAGTAGTCAGGGGTACTTCTATAATTCACCCCTCCACTTT	CASSQGYFYNSPLHF
TRBJ1-1	.	TRBV28	TGTGCCAGCAGTTTAGCGGCTGAAGCTTTCTTT	CASSLAAEAFF
TRBJ2-7	.	TRBV11-2	TGTGCCAGCAGCCTCCAGGGGACCTACACCTACGAGCAGTACTTC	CASSLQGTYTYEQYF
TRBJ2-7	TRBD1	TRBV30	TGTGCCTGGAGTATAGGAGGACAGGGCGACGAGCAGTACTTC	CAWSIGGQGDEQYF
TRBJ1-2	.	TRBV29-1	TGCAGCGTCCTCCCGTCGGGGGGAGGTTATGGCTACACCTTC	CSVLPSGGGYGYTF
TRBJ1-1	.	TRBV4-3	TGCGCCAGCAGCCAAGAAAGGATTGGGAACTTCCGCTTCGGGGTAGCTTTCTTT	CASSQERIGNFRFGVAFF
TRBJ2-2	.	TRBV29-1	TGCAGCGTTTGTCAGGGGGGAACCGGGGAGCTGTTTTTT	CSVCQGGTGELFF
TRBJ2-7	TRBD1	TRBV7-2	TGTGCCAGCAGCTTAGACAGGGGGCAAGGGCAGTACTTC	CASSLDRGQGQYF
TRBJ2-3	TRBD2	TRBV9	TGTGCCAGCAGCAAAATAGGGACTAGCGGGGTGAGCACAGATACGCAGTATTTT	CASSKIGTSGVSTDTQYF
TRBJ1-2	.	TRBV20-1	TGCAGGGGGACTGACTATGGCTACACCTTC	CRGTDYGYTF
TRBJ2-1	.	TRBV11-3	TGTGCCAGCAGCCACTCAACCAGGACTCCCAGGGAGCAGTTCTTC	CASSHSTRTPREQFF
TRBJ2-7	TRBD1	TRBV5-1	TGCGCCAGCAGCCCCCGGGACAGGGTAGGCGGGCAGTACTTC	CASSPRDRVGGQYF